The 30 T cell receptor beta chains reported below all come from one sample, sequenced in a study of shared clonotypes between healthy human individuals. Clones were sequenced by immunoSEQ multiplex PCR, and TCRdb holds only the in-frame ones, with some missing. The sample shows over a million clones, 65% to 80% of them seen only once. The sample consisted of memory CD4+ T cells sorted from blood. Specified subset: CD45RA-negative fraction. Receptors originate from a man between 18 and 29 years old in good health.

The V gene is TRBV15, the J gene TRBJ1-2; TRBD1 might be the D (5 bases). V dropped 1 base and J dropped 8 bases, with 23 bases sitting between them. The length of the CDR3 is 17 residues. The germline CDR1 and CDR2 sequences are LNHNV and YYDKDF (reference sequence). The CDR3 sequence is CATSRGGRDSKSVGYTF. The CDR3 DNA sequence: TGTGCCACCAGCAGAGGCGGCCGGGACTCAAAGTCGGTCGGCTACACCTTC.

This clone has a count of ten or more. J is TRBJ2-1 and V is TRBV5-6, with D hard to call. Germline lookup yields CDR1 SGHDT and CDR2 YYEEEE. The CDR3 runs to 15 residues. Trimming stripped 1 base from V and 3 bases from J, with 11 bases between. CDR3 residues: CASSLTTMGYNEQFF. In nucleotides, the CDR3 is TGTGCCAGCAGCTTGACTACAATGGGCTACAATGAGCAGTTCTTC.

The count of this clone is one. V is TRBV5-1 and J is TRBJ1-2; D is perhaps TRBD1 (5 bases). This CDR3 is 13 amino acids long. The V and J ends lost 4 bases and 7 bases respectively, with 14 bases between them. Germline assignment: CDR1 SGHRS and CDR2 YFSETQ. The CDR3 nucleotides are TGCGCCAGCAGCCTGGGAGGGGACTCTGGCTACACCTTC. It codes for CASSLGGDSGYTF.

This rearrangement joins TRBV18 to TRBJ2-7; no firm D call. CDR1 is KGHSH, CDR2 LQKENI, per germline. CDR3 length: 13 residues. Trimming took 0 bases from V and 2 from J, leaving 5 bases between them. DNA for the CDR3: TGTGCCAGCTCACCACCTAGGGCCTACGAGCAGTACTTC. Translation: CASSPPRAYEQYF.

The J gene is TRBJ2-1, the V gene TRBV12-5; TRBD2 matches at 11 bases. The CDR3 totals 15 residues. J lost 9 bases, V lost 6 bases, and 10 bases had no gene match. Germline assignment: CDR1 LGHNT and CDR2 FRNRAP. This chain's CDR3 is CASGPASGGQVEQFF. The CDR3 bases are TGTGCTAGTGGCCCCGCTAGCGGGGGGCAGGTTGAGCAGTTCTTC.

The rearrangement joins TRBV16 to TRBJ2-7, with 7 bases identical to TRBD1. The ends lost 4 bases at V and 3 bases at J; junction bases unmatched: 9. Germline V CDR1 and CDR2: KGHSY, FQNENV. The length of the CDR3 is 15 residues. Here the CDR3 reads CASSRTGVGNYEQYF. The CDR3 DNA reads as TGTGCCAGCAGCCGAACAGGGGTTGGGAACTACGAGCAGTACTTC.

This clone was found a few times. The same CDR3 can be traced to other DNA sequences in this sample. The chain joins TRBV6-5 to TRBJ2-5; TRBD2 matches 12 bases. Losses at the gene ends were 0 bases for V and 1 base for J; bases not matched to a gene: 0. This CDR3 comprises 16 residues. Germline V gives CDR1 MNHEY, CDR2 SVGAGI. CDR3 region: CASSYSTSGGQETQYF. The CDR3 DNA reads TGTGCCAGCAGTTACTCGACTAGCGGGGGCCAAGAGACCCAGTACTTC.

The chain couples TRBV27 to TRBJ1-2; 7 nucleotides line up with TRBD1. The length of the CDR3 is 14 residues. J was trimmed by 8 bases and V by 5 bases; bases with no gene match: 11. Germline CDR1 and CDR2: MNHEY and SMNVEV (reference sequence). DNA of the CDR3: TGTGCCAGCAGTCCGTCGACAGGGCGGTCAGGCTACACCTTC. This encodes CASSPSTGRSGYTF.

Only a few counts were recorded for this clone. The chain employs TRBV6-1 and TRBJ1-5; D gene ambiguous. CDR3 size: 15 residues. Germline V gives CDR1 MNHNS, CDR2 SASEGT. Trimming removed 8 bases at V and 2 bases at J, with 16 bases between. The CDR3 nucleotides read TGTGCCAGCGCCCAGCCACCCGGTGGCAATCAGCCCCAGCATTTT. It specifies CASAQPPGGNQPQHF.

The chain couples TRBV7-9 to TRBJ2-7; the match to TRBD1 covers 9 bases. The CDR3 consists of 15 residues. Germline CDR1 and CDR2: SEHNR and FQNEAQ (reference sequence). V was clipped by 5 bases and J by 0 bases; unmatched bases: 5. The DNA of the CDR3 is TGTGCCAGCAGCCCCCGACAGGGGGTCTCCTACGAGCAGTACTTC. Translated, it gives CASSPRQGVSYEQYF.

This clone occurred a few times. V usage is TRBV12-5 and J usage is TRBJ1-1, with a tentative D call TRBD1 (5 bases). Germline CDR1 reads LGHNT; CDR2 reads FRNRAP. Trimming shortened V by 8 bases and J by 6 bases, and 10 bases separated the two germline ends. The CDR3 is made up of 11 amino acids. The CDR3 protein is CASTRESEAFF. In DNA, the CDR3 is TGTGCTAGTACCAGGGAATCTGAAGCTTTCTTT.

V usage is TRBV5-1 and J usage is TRBJ2-7; 11 bases agree with TRBD1. The trim removed 0 bases at V and 3 bases at J, leaving 5 bases unmatched. The length of the CDR3 is 16 residues. CDR1 and CDR2 from the germline V gene are SGHRS and YFSETQ. The CDR3 coding sequence is TGCGCCAGCAGCTTGGCTGGGACAGGGGGAGTCTACGAGCAGTACTTC. Amino acid sequence: CASSLAGTGGVYEQYF.

In this sample, this clone turned up a few times. This chain connects TRBV5-1 to TRBJ1-1; perhaps TRBD1 as D (5 bases). The CDR3 extends over 13 amino acids. The germline CDR1 and CDR2 sequences are SGHRS and YFSETQ. V lost 2 bases to trimming and J lost 3 bases, with 8 bases between them. The CDR3: CASSFVGDTEAFF. The CDR3 bases are TGCGCCAGCAGCTTTGTAGGGGACACTGAAGCTTTCTTT.

The chain couples TRBV11-3 to TRBJ2-3, with D perhaps given as TRBD1 or TRBD2 (5 bases each). The ends were cut back, 1 base at V and 5 bases at J, with 10 bases in the middle. CDR3 length: 14 residues. Germline V CDR1 and CDR2: SGHNT, YENEEA. CDR3 DNA: TGTGCCAGCAGCTTAGGGGACCCCGAAGATACGCAGTATTTT. Protein sequence: CASSLGDPEDTQYF.

The chain couples TRBV7-8 to TRBJ2-2; 10 bases line up with TRBD2. There are 16 residues in the CDR3. V lost 7 bases, J lost 4 bases, and 9 bases stayed unmatched. Germline V CDR1 and CDR2: SGHVS, FQNEAQ. CDR3 bases: TGTGCCAGCACTCCAGCCCCTAGCGGGAGCACCGGGGAGCTGTTTTTT. Translation gives CASTPAPSGSTGELFF.

V usage is TRBV6-1 and J usage is TRBJ1-2; a weak D match, TRBD1 (5 bases). V gave up 7 bases and J gave up 8 bases, with 17 bases separating them. CDR1 and CDR2 (germline): MNHNS, SASEGT. The CDR3 runs 13 residues. Here the CDR3 reads CASILLQGDGYTF. The CDR3 DNA reads as TGTGCCAGCATATTACTTCAGGGCGACGGCTACACCTTC.

In its sample, this clone was seen a few times. The identical CDR3 is also encoded by other nucleotide sequences in the sample. The J gene is TRBJ1-5, the V gene TRBV5-6, with D uncertain. V dropped 0 bases and J dropped 4 bases, with 5 bases sitting between them. This CDR3 is built from 13 residues. The germline gives CDR1 SGHDT, CDR2 YYEEEE. The CDR3 is CASSLGPNQPQHF. CDR3 DNA: TGTGCCAGCAGCTTGGGACCGAATCAGCCCCAGCATTTT. Supplemented by reference TRBV5-6 and TRBJ1-5, the full variable domain reads DAGVTQSPTHLIKTRGQQVTLRCSPKSGHDTVSWYQQALGQGPQFIFQYYEEEERQRGNFPDRFSGHQFPNYSSELNVNALLLGDSALYLCASSLGPNQPQHFGDGTRLSIL.

This chain connects TRBV7-6 to TRBJ1-6; D is possibly TRBD1 (6 bases). V dropped 2 bases and J dropped 8 bases, with 19 bases sitting between them. CDR1 and CDR2 (germline): SGHVS, FNYEAQ. This CDR3 comprises 17 residues. The CDR3 is CASSLFGTPREDSPLHF. CDR3 sequence (DNA): TGTGCCAGCAGCTTATTCGGGACACCAAGGGAAGATTCACCCCTCCACTTT.

The chain has TRBV6-1 and TRBJ1-1, with D unclear. CDR3 length equals 11 residues. The germline V and J ends were trimmed by 6 bases and 8 bases, with 10 bases remaining between them. Per the germline V gene, CDR1 is MNHNS and CDR2 is SASEGT. CDR3 bases: TGTGCCAGCAGCCCCGAGAAAGAAGCTTTCTTT. Translating it yields CASSPEKEAFF.

On this clone itself: The same CDR3 can be traced to other DNA sequences in this sample. The rearrangement uses TRBV28 and TRBJ1-5, with D uncertain. The germline CDR1 and CDR2 sequences are MDHEN and SYDVKM. CDR3 length equals 12 residues. V lost 2 bases and J lost 7, with 6 bases in between. The CDR3 is CASSLVNQPQHF. The DNA of the CDR3 is TGTGCCAGCAGTTTAGTGAACCAGCCCCAGCATTTT.

This clone was found once. The chain carries TRBV5-1 and TRBJ1-5; the D is unclear. The germline V gene encodes CDR1 SGHRS and CDR2 YFSETQ. CDR3 length equals 15 residues. V gave up 4 bases and J gave up 0 bases, with 11 bases separating them. The CDR3 DNA is TGCGCCAGCAGCCTCGAGACTGCTAGCAATCAGCCCCAGCATTTT. It encodes CASSLETASNQPQHF.

V is TRBV5-1 and J is TRBJ2-2; D uncertain. The CDR3 covers 13 residues. Germline V gene lookup returns CDR1 SGHRS and CDR2 YFSETQ. V was trimmed by 1 base and J by 5 bases, leaving 6 bases between them. The CDR3 bases are TGCGCCAGCAGCTTGACGTCGACCGGGGAGCTGTTTTTT. Translation: CASSLTSTGELFF.

This chain uses TRBV9 with TRBJ2-3; D possibly corresponds to TRBD2 (5 bases). CDR1 is SGDLS and CDR2 is YYNGEE in the germline V gene. This CDR3 is 19 amino acids long. With 0 bases removed from V and 3 bases from J, the gap between germline ends came to 23 bases. This chain's CDR3 is CASSVGSWAGTTRTDTQYF. CDR3 bases: TGTGCCAGCAGCGTAGGATCCTGGGCGGGCACAACAAGAACAGATACGCAGTATTTT.

This clone was recorded only once. Additional DNA sequences in this sample encode the identical CDR3. This chain uses TRBV7-9 with TRBJ1-1; the match to TRBD1 covers 7 bases. V shed 7 bases, J shed 4 bases, and the junction held 3 bases outside the gene matches. The CDR3 is 12 amino acids. The germline CDR1 and CDR2 sequences are SEHNR and FQNEAQ (reference sequence). The CDR3 bases are TGTGCCAGCACCAGGGGGGGCACTGAAGCTTTCTTT. The encoded protein is CASTRGGTEAFF.

This clone was seen a handful of times. V usage is TRBV18 and J usage is TRBJ1-5; D possibly corresponds to TRBD1 (5 bases). Germline loops: CDR1 KGHSH, CDR2 LQKENI. V dropped 4 bases and J dropped 0 bases, with 13 bases sitting between them. There are 16 residues in the CDR3. CDR3 DNA: TGTGCCAGCTCACTTAACGGAGGGGATAGCAATCAGCCCCAGCATTTT. Translation gives CASSLNGGDSNQPQHF.

V and J are TRBV7-2 and TRBJ2-7; 13 bases map to TRBD2. Germline CDR1 reads SGHTA; CDR2 reads FQGNSA. V dropped 6 bases and J dropped 7; count of bases not matched to a gene: 6. The CDR3 extends over 14 amino acids. CDR3 nucleotide sequence: TGTGCCAGCAGATTTTCGGGACTAGCGGGGGAGCAGTACTTC. It codes for CASRFSGLAGEQYF.

The chain uses TRBV7-2 and TRBJ2-7; TRBD1 or TRBD2 may be the D gene (6 bases each). This CDR3 contains 16 residues. V was trimmed by 5 bases and J by 5 bases, leaving 22 bases between them. Germline assignment: CDR1 SGHTA and CDR2 FQGNSA. This chain's CDR3 is CASSPVLEIRGHEQYF. Written as DNA, the CDR3 is TGTGCCAGCAGCCCGGTTTTGGAGATACGGGGGCACGAGCAGTACTTC.

The chain combines TRBV5-4 with TRBJ1-1, with TRBD1 as a possible D gene (5 bases). The V end lost 0 bases, the J end lost 4 bases, and 13 bases lay between the germline ends. The CDR3 spans 15 residues. CDR1 is SGHNT and CDR2 is YYREEE in the germline V gene (reference sequence). For the CDR3, the DNA is TGTGCCAGCAGCTTGGGGGGGAATGATCGCACTGAAGCTTTCTTT. Its protein product is CASSLGGNDRTEAFF.

V usage is TRBV2 and J usage is TRBJ1-4; D is perhaps TRBD1 (6 bases). CDR3 length equals 13 residues. V lost 4 bases to trimming and J lost 12 bases, with 15 bases between them. Germline CDR1 is SNHLY and CDR2 is FYNNEI. The CDR3 DNA reads TGTGCCAGCAGTGGGGACACTGGATCGGAACTGTTTTTT. Protein: CASSGDTGSELFF.

This chain links TRBV14 with TRBJ2-3; weak D call: TRBD1 (5 bases). This CDR3 comprises 16 residues. CDR1 SGHDN and CDR2 FVKESK come from the germline V gene. V was clipped by 3 bases and J by 7 bases, with 20 bases between them. CDR3 in amino acids: CASSQVDSLRGHTQYF. In nucleotides, the CDR3 is TGTGCCAGCAGCCAGGTAGACAGCTTACGCGGTCATACGCAGTATTTT.